Sequencing of this T cell receptor beta chain was carried out in a study of T cells expressing NK-cell markers. The CDR3 has 12 amino acids. Germline V lookup: CDR1 MDHEN, CDR2 SYDVKM. TCRdb processed the 5' RACE reads again and assigns one entry to each CDR3 protein, with no DNA. In all, the sample yields about 540,000 distinct CDR3 sequences. The chain is built from TRBV28 and TRBJ1-2. This TCR came from a man between 18 and 29 years old in good health. The sample consisted of blood T cells: a sorted CD56 or NKG2C T cell subset, CD4+ or CD8+ T cells, or bulk PBMC T cells (not recorded which). Here the CDR3 reads CASSLKIYGYTF.